Below, 25 T cell receptor beta chains from the same sample are listed, as sequenced in a study of CD8 T cells in Susac syndrome. With random hexamers, about 0.45 to 1 ug RNA was reverse transcribed. TCRdb passed the immunoSEQ multiplex PCR reads through MiXCR, listing each CDR3 protein once. The profile shows roughly 200,000 distinct CDR3 sequences, about 95% of them singletons. The sample comprised CD4+ T cells from PBMCs. Receptors originate from a human donor with multiple sclerosis.

This clonotype has just a few counts. The gene calls are TRBV12-3 or TRBV12-4 and TRBJ2-5, with TRBD1 as a possible D gene (6 bases). The V gene lost 3 bases and the J gene lost 7 bases, with 12 bases spanning the gap. The CDR3 extends over 13 amino acids. The CDR3 spells CASSLDSGGTQYF. The CDR3 region has the DNA TGTGCCAGCAGTTTGGACAGCGGAGGGACCCAGTACTTC.

The rearrangement uses TRBV29-1 and TRBJ2-1; D perhaps matches TRBD1 (6 bases). This CDR3 region has 14 residues. V was cut by 3 bases and J by 3 bases, with 12 bases left in between. Germline V gives CDR1 SQVTM, CDR2 ANQGSEA. The CDR3 DNA is TGCAGCGTTGAGCTGGACAGCGGCTACAATGAGCAGTTCTTC. Translation: CSVELDSGYNEQFF.

V and J are TRBV29-1 and TRBJ1-1; 9 bases fit TRBD1. The trim removed 3 bases at V and 1 base at J, leaving 3 bases unmatched. The CDR3 is made up of 14 amino acids. Germline-derived CDR1 and CDR2 are SQVTM and ANQGSEA. The CDR3 nucleotides read TGCAGCGTTGATCTACAGGGGGCGAACACTGAAGCTTTCTTT. Translating gives CSVDLQGANTEAFF.

CDR3 coding DNA: TGTGCCAGCAGCCAATCCCTTTTTGGCTACACCTTC. As protein: CASSQSLFGYTF. The V call is TRBV14, the J call TRBJ1-2; D is unclear. The CDR3 is 12 residues long. Trimming took 2 bases from V and 7 from J, leaving 8 bases between them. Germline CDR1 SGHDN, CDR2 FVKESK.

The chain links TRBV11-2 to TRBJ1-5; D gene ambiguous. Trimming removed 8 bases from V and 0 bases from J, with 8 bases in between. CDR1 SGHAT and CDR2 FQNNGV come from the germline V gene. The CDR3 length is 13 residues. The CDR3 spells CASGLYSNQPQHF. CDR3 nucleotide sequence: TGTGCCAGCGGATTATATAGCAATCAGCCCCAGCATTTT.

The J gene is TRBJ2-7, the V gene TRBV12-3 or TRBV12-4; 9 bases align to TRBD1. This CDR3 is 14 amino acids long. With V trimmed by 5 bases and J by 6 bases, 8 bases remained unmatched. CDR3 in DNA: TGTGCCAGCAGTGCCCGGGACAGGGTACGCGAGCAGTACTTC. As protein: CASSARDRVREQYF.

The chain uses TRBV29-1 and TRBJ1-1; TRBD1 might be the D (5 bases). Germline V gene lookup returns CDR1 SQVTM and CDR2 ANQGSEA. The length of the CDR3 is 13 residues. Trimming cost V 1 base and J 4 bases, with 10 bases left between them. The CDR3 DNA is TGCAGCGTTGAAGGACAGCGGGGCACTGAAGCTTTCTTT. Translated: CSVEGQRGTEAFF.

This chain joins TRBV20-1 and TRBJ2-5; the D gene could be TRBD1 or TRBD2 (5 bases each). The CDR3 has 12 residues. The V end lost 3 bases, the J end lost 1 base, and 6 bases lay between the germline ends. The V gene's germline CDR1 is DFQATT and CDR2 SNEGSKA (reference sequence). CDR3 protein: CSARGVQETQYF. The CDR3 DNA is TGCAGTGCTAGGGGGGTCCAAGAGACCCAGTACTTC.

J is TRBJ1-1 and V is TRBV2, with D possibly being TRBD1 (5 bases). V lost 5 bases to trimming and J lost 2 bases, with 9 bases between them. The CDR3 totals 13 residues. From germline, CDR1 is SNHLY and CDR2 FYNNEI. The CDR3 DNA sequence: TGTGCCAGCAGTAGACAGCCTAACACTGAAGCTTTCTTT. Its protein product is CASSRQPNTEAFF.

This chain connects TRBV4-2 to TRBJ2-2; D is perhaps TRBD2 (7 bases). The V gene lost 0 bases and the J gene lost 0 bases, with 14 bases spanning the gap. Germline CDR1 LGHNA, CDR2 YNFKEQ. The CDR3 is 18 residues long. The CDR3 loop is CASSQEGGGLANTGELFF. The CDR3 DNA follows: TGTGCCAGCAGCCAAGAGGGGGGGGGCCTAGCGAACACCGGGGAGCTGTTTTTT.

The V gene is TRBV20-1, the J gene TRBJ2-1; TRBD2 matches 10 bases. Germline V gene sequence: CDR1 DFQATT, CDR2 SNEGSKA (reference sequence). After removal of 3 bases from V and 7 bases from J, the junction contained 6 bases not matched to a gene. The CDR3 totals 14 residues. The CDR3 sequence: CSARSGGVANEQFF. The CDR3 region has the DNA TGCAGTGCTAGGAGCGGGGGGGTTGCAAATGAGCAGTTCTTC.

J is TRBJ1-6 and V is TRBV14, with 7 bases identical to TRBD1. Germline V gene data show CDR1 as SGHDN and CDR2 as FVKESK. The CDR3 length is 14 residues. The junction had 6 bases not matched to a gene; V was cut back by 3 bases and J by 10 bases. CDR3 in DNA: TGTGCCAGCAGCCACCCGACAGGGCTGTCACCCCTCCACTTT. Amino acids: CASSHPTGLSPLHF.

This chain connects TRBV30 to TRBJ1-1; D gene ambiguous. V lost 0 bases and J 5 bases, leaving 7 bases between the germline ends. Germline loops: CDR1 GTSNPN, CDR2 SVGIG (reference sequence). CDR3 length: 12 residues. Here the CDR3 reads CAWSVSGTEAFF. The CDR3 coding sequence is TGTGCCTGGAGTGTATCGGGGACTGAAGCTTTCTTT.

The CDR3 DNA sequence: TGTGCCAGCATCCGGACTACCGACAATGAGCAGTTCTTC. It translates to CASIRTTDNEQFF. V usage is TRBV2 and J usage is TRBJ2-1, with D perhaps matching TRBD2 (6 bases). This CDR3 comprises 13 residues. The V gene's germline CDR1 is SNHLY and CDR2 FYNNEI. Trimming stripped 7 bases from V and 5 bases from J, with 12 bases between.

This chain connects TRBV3-1 to TRBJ2-2; 10 positions match TRBD2. V trimming: 4 bases; J trimming: 5 bases; junction bases outside the gene matches: 7. Germline values: CDR1 LGHDT, CDR2 YNNKEL (reference sequence). The CDR3 is made up of 16 amino acids. This CDR3 reads CASSLAGGRRTGELFF. In DNA, the CDR3 is TGTGCCAGCAGCCTAGCGGGGGGCCGTCGGACCGGGGAGCTGTTTTTT.

The chain recombines TRBV30 with TRBJ1-1; the D gene is possibly TRBD1 (5 bases). V lost 8 bases to trimming and J lost 5 bases, with 18 bases between them. Germline values: CDR1 GTSNPN, CDR2 SVGIG (reference sequence). The CDR3 extends over 13 amino acids. CDR3 loop: CAHTRAGWTEAFF. In nucleotides, the CDR3 is TGTGCCCATACCAGGGCAGGGTGGACTGAAGCTTTCTTT.

V is TRBV2 and J is TRBJ2-5, with D perhaps TRBD1 (5 bases). The CDR3 covers 15 residues. Germline lookup yields CDR1 SNHLY and CDR2 FYNNEI. V was trimmed by 7 bases and J by 0 bases, leaving 15 bases between them. The CDR3 spells CASNPQGTDQETQYF. As DNA, the CDR3 is TGTGCCAGCAACCCGCAGGGAACGGACCAAGAGACCCAGTACTTC.

The chain employs TRBV4-1 and TRBJ2-7; D may be TRBD1 (6 bases). CDR1 is MGHRA and CDR2 is YSYEKL in the germline V gene. Deletions cut 0 bases from V and 5 bases from J, with 17 bases between. The CDR3 consists of 16 residues. CDR3 nucleotide sequence: TGCGCCAGCAGCCAAGATGAATGGGTAGGGGGAAACGAGCAGTACTTC. Encoded protein: CASSQDEWVGGNEQYF.

The chain is built from TRBV21-1 and TRBJ1-5. TRBV21-1 is annotated as a pseudogene. The CDR3 is 11 residues long. The CDR3 loop is CASSKGQPQHF. For the CDR3, the DNA is TGTGCCAGCAGCAAAGGTCAGCCCCAGCATTTT.

Details on this clonotype: A read error may produce the germline difference seen at one junction end. V and J are TRBV7-7 and TRBJ1-1; D is perhaps TRBD1 (5 bases). Germline lookup yields CDR1 SSHAT and CDR2 FNYEAQ (reference sequence). The CDR3 covers 14 residues. CDR3 DNA: TGTGCTAGCAGCCCCGGGACCCTTGGCACTGAAGCTTTCTTT. This encodes CASSPGTLGTEAFF.

This clonotype was seen only a few times. This rearrangement joins TRBV30 to TRBJ2-2; TRBD2 matches at 7 bases. The V segment lost 2 bases and the J segment 0 bases; nucleotides outside the gene matches: 0. Germline loops: CDR1 GTSNPN, CDR2 SVGIG (reference sequence). The CDR3 length is 14 residues. This chain's CDR3 is CAWSSGANTGELFF. CDR3 DNA sequence: TGTGCCTGGAGTAGCGGGGCGAACACCGGGGAGCTGTTTTTT.

The V and J genes are TRBV20-1 and TRBJ1-1; possible D gene TRBD1, 6 bases. Germline V CDR1 and CDR2: DFQATT, SNEGSKA (reference sequence). V was trimmed by 3 bases and J by 1 base, leaving 18 bases between them. The CDR3 has 16 amino acids. The chain's CDR3 is CSARSQKSRGNTEAFF. CDR3 in DNA: TGCAGTGCTAGGAGTCAGAAAAGCAGGGGGAACACTGAAGCTTTCTTT.

The chain recombines TRBV5-1 with TRBJ1-2; D gene unclear. CDR3 length: 13 amino acids. V was pared by 0 bases and J by 4 bases, with 7 bases between. CDR1 and CDR2 from the germline V gene are SGHRS and YFSETQ. In nucleotides, the CDR3 is TGCGCCAGCAGCTTGGAAGCGGTCTATGGCTACACCTTC. It is translated as CASSLEAVYGYTF. Full variable domain (outside the CDR3, taken from reference TRBV5-1 and TRBJ1-2): KAGVTQTPRYLIKTRGQQVTLSCSPISGHRSVSWYQQTPGQGLQFLFEYFSETQRNKGNFPGRFSGRQFSNSRSEMNVSTLELGDSALYLCASSLEAVYGYTFGSGTRLTVV.

The chain recombines TRBV30 with TRBJ2-5; D may be TRBD1 (6 bases). CDR3 size: 13 residues. CDR1 is GTSNPN, CDR2 SVGIG, per germline (reference sequence). V lost 2 bases and J 3 bases, leaving 10 bases between the germline ends. The CDR3 region is CAWSPAGEETQYF. CDR3 DNA sequence: TGTGCCTGGAGTCCGGCAGGGGAAGAGACCCAGTACTTC.

The chain couples TRBV3-1 to TRBJ2-3, with TRBD2 matching 8 bases. Germline V CDR1 and CDR2: LGHDT, YNNKEL (reference sequence). V dropped 1 base and J dropped 7; count of bases not matched to a gene: 13. The CDR3 covers 17 residues. CDR3 nucleotide sequence: TGTGCCAGCAGCCAAGTGGGTGGACTAGCCGAAAAGAATACGCAGTATTTT. It encodes CASSQVGGLAEKNTQYF.